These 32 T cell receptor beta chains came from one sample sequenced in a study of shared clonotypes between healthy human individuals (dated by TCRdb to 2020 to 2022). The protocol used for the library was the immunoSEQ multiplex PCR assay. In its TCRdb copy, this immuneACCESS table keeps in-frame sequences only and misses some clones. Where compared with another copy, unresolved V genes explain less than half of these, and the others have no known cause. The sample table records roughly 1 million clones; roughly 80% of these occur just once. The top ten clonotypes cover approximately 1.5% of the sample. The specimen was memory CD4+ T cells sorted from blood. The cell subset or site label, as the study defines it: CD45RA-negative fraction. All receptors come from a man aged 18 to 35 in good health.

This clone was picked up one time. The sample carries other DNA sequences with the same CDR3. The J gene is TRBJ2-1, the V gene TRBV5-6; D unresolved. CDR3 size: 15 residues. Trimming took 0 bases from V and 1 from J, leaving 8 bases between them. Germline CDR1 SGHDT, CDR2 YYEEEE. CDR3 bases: TGTGCCAGCAGCTTGGGCTCCGCGTCCTACAATGAGCAGTTCTTC. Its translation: CASSLGSASYNEQFF.

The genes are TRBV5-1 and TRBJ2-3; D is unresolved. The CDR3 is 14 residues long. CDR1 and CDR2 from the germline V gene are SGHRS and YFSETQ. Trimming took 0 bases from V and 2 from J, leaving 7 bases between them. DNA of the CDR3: TGCGCCAGCAGCTTGGACAGTGCCACAGATACGCAGTATTTT. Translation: CASSLDSATDTQYF.

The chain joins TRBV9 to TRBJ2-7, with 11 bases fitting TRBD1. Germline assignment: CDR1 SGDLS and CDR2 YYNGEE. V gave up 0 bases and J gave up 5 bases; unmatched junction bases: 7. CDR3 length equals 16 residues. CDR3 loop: CASSVGGGQGAHEQYF. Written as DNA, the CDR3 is TGTGCCAGCAGCGTAGGAGGAGGACAGGGGGCACACGAGCAGTACTTC.

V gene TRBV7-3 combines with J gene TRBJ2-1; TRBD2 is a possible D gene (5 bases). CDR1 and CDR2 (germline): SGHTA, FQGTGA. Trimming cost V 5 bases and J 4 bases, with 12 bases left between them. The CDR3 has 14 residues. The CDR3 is CASSRAGSYNEQFF. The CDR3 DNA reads TGTGCCAGCAGCCGTGCGGGTTCATACAATGAGCAGTTCTTC.

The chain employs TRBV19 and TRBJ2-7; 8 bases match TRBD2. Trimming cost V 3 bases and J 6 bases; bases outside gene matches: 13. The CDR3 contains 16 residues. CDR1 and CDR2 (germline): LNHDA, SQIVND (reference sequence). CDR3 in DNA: TGTGCCAGTAGTATCTCTCGAGTAGCGGGACATTTCGAGCAGTACTTC. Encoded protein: CASSISRVAGHFEQYF.

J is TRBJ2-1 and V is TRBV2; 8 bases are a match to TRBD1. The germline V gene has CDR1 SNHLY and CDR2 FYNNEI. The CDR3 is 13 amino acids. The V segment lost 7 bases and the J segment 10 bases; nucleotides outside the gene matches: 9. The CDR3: CASTLRRDREQFF. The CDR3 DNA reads TGTGCCAGCACCCTTAGAAGGGACAGGGAGCAGTTCTTC. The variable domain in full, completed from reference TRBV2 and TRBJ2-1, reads EPEVTQTPSHQVTQMGQEVILRCVPISNHLYFYWYRQILGQKVEFLVSFYNNEISEKSEIFDDQFSVERPDGSNFTLKIRSTKLEDSAMYFCASTLRRDREQFFGPGTRLTVL.

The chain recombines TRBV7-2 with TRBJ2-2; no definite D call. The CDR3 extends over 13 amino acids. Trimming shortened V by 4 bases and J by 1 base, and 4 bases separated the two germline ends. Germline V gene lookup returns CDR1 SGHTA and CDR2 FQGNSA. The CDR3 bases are TGTGCCAGCAGCTCCAGGAACACCGGGGAGCTGTTTTTT. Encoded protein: CASSSRNTGELFF.

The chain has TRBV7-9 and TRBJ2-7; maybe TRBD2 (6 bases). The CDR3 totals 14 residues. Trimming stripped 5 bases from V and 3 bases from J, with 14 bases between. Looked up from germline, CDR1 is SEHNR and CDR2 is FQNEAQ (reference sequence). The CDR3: CASSLGTSIYEQYF. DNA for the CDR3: TGTGCCAGCAGCCTCGGAACTAGCATCTACGAGCAGTACTTC.

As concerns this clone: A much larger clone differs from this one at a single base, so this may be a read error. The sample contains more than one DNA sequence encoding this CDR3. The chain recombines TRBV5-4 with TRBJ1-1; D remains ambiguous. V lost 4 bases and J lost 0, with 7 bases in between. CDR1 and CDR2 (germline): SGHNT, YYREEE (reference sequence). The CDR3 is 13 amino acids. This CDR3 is CASSLDLNTEAFF. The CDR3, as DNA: TGTGCCAGCAGCCTAGATTTGAACACTGAAGCTTTCTTT.

The CDR3 region is CASSRTSGSAYNEQFF. As DNA, the CDR3 is TGTGCCAGCAGCAGGACTAGCGGGAGTGCCTACAATGAGCAGTTCTTC. This chain joins TRBV6-6 and TRBJ2-1, with 13 bases fitting TRBD2. The CDR3 covers 16 residues. CDR1 and CDR2 from the germline V gene are MNHNY and SVGAGI (reference sequence). The V and J ends lost 6 bases and 2 bases, in that order; junction bases with no gene match: 4.

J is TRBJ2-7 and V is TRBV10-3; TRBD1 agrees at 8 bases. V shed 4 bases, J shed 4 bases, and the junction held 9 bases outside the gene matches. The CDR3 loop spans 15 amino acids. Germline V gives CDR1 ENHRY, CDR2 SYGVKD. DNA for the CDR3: TGTGCCATCAGTGGATTGGGACAGGAGGAATACGAGCAGTACTTC. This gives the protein CAISGLGQEEYEQYF.

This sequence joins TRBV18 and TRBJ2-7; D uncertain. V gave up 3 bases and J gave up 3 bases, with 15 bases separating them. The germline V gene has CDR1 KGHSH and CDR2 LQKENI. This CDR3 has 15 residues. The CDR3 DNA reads TGTGCCAGCTCACCGGGCGCCGACACCTTCTACGAGCAGTACTTC. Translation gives CASSPGADTFYEQYF.

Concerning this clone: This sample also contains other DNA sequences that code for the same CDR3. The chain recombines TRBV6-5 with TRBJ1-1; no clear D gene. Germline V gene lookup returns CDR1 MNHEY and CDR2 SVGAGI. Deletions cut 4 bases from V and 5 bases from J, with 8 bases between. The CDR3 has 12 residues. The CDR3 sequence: CASSSGGTEAFF. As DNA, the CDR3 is TGTGCCAGCAGTTCAGGTGGGACTGAAGCTTTCTTT.

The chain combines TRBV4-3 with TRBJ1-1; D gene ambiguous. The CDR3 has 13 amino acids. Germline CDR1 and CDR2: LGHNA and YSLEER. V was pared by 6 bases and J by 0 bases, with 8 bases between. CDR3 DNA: TGCGCCAGCAGGGGGAAGGTGAACACTGAAGCTTTCTTT. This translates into CASRGKVNTEAFF.

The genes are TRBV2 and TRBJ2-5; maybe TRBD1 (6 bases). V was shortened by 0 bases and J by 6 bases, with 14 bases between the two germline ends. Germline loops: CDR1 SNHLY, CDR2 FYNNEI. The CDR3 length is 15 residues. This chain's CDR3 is CASSEALFGGQTQYF. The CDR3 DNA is TGTGCCAGCAGTGAAGCGCTCTTTGGGGGCCAGACCCAGTACTTC.

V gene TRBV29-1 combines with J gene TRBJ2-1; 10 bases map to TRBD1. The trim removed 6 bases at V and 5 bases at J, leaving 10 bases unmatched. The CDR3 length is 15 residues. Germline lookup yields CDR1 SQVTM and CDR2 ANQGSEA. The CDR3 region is CSVKTGTGANNEQFF. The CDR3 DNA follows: TGCAGCGTCAAAACCGGGACAGGGGCCAACAATGAGCAGTTCTTC.

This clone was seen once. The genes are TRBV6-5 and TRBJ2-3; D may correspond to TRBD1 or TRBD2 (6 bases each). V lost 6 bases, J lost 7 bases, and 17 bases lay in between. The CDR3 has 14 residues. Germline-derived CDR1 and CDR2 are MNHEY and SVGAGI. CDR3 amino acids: CASRAGQFPNTQYF. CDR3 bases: TGTGCCAGCAGGGCGGGACAATTTCCCAATACGCAGTATTTT.

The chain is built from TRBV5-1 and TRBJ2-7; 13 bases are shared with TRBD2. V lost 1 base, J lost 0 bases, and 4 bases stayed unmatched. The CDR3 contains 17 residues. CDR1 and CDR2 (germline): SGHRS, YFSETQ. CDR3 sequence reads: CASSLFGTSGISYEQYF. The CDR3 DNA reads TGCGCCAGCAGCTTGTTTGGGACTAGCGGGATCTCCTACGAGCAGTACTTC.

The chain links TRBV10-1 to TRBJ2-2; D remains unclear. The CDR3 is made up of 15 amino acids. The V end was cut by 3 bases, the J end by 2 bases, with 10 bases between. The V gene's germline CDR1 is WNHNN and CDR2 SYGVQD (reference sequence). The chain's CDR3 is CASSDPASNTGELFF. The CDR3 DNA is TGCGCCAGCAGTGACCCTGCTTCAAACACCGGGGAGCTGTTTTTT.

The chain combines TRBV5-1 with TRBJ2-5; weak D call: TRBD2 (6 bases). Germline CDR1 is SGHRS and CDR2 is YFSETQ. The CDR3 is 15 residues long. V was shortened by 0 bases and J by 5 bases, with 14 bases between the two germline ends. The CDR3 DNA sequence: TGCGCCAGCAGCTTGGACGGGACTGTTACGGAGACCCAGTACTTC. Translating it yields CASSLDGTVTETQYF. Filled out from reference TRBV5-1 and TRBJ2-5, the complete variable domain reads KAGVTQTPRYLIKTRGQQVTLSCSPISGHRSVSWYQQTPGQGLQFLFEYFSETQRNKGNFPGRFSGRQFSNSRSEMNVSTLELGDSALYLCASSLDGTVTETQYFGPGTRLLVL.

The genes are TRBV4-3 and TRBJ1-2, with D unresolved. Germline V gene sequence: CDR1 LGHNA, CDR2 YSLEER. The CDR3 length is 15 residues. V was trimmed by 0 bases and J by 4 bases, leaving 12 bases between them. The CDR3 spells CASSQDGMGGYGYTF. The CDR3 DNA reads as TGCGCCAGCAGCCAAGACGGAATGGGTGGCTATGGCTACACCTTC.

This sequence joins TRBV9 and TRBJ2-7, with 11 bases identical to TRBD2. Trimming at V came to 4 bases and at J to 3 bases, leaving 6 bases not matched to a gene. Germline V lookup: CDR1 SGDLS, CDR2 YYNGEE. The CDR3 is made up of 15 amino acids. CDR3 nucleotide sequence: TGTGCCAGCAGCCCTAAGACTAGCGGGAACTACGAGCAGTACTTC. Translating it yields CASSPKTSGNYEQYF.

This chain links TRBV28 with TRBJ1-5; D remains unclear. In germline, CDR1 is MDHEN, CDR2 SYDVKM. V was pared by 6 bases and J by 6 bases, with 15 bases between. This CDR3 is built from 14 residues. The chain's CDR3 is CASSPVGVSQPQHF. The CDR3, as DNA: TGTGCCAGCAGCCCCGTGGGAGTTTCTCAGCCCCAGCATTTT.

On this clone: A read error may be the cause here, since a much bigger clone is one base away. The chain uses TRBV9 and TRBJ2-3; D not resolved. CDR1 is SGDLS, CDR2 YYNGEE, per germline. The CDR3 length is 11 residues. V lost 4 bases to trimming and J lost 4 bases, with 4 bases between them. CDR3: CASSSPDTQYF. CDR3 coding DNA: TGTGCCAGCAGCTCCCCAGATACGCAGTATTTT.

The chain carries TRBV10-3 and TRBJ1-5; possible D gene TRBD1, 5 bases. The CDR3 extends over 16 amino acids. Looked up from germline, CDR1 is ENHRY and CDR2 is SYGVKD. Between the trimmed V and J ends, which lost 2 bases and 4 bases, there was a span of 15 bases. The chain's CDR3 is CAISEIGGAGNQPQHF. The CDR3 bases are TGTGCCATCAGTGAGATAGGAGGGGCAGGGAATCAGCCCCAGCATTTT.

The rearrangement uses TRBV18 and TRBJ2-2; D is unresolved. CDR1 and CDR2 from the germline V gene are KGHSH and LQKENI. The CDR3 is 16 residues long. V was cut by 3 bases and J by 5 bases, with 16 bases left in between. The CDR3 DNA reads TGTGCCAGCTCACCTCGCCAGGCGTACGGTACCGGGGAGCTGTTTTTT. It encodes CASSPRQAYGTGELFF.

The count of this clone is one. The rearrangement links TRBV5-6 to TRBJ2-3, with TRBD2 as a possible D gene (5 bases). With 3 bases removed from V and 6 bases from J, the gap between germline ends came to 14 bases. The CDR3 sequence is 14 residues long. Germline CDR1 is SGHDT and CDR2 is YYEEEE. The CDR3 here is CASSSVETGDTQYF. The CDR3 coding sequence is TGTGCCAGCAGCTCGGTTGAGACGGGGGATACGCAGTATTTT.

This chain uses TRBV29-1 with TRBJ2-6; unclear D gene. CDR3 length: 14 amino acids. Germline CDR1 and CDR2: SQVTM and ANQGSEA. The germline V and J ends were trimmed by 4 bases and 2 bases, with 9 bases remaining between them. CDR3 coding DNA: TGCAGCGTTGTCCCTGTTACTGGGGCCAACGTCCTGACTTTC. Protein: CSVVPVTGANVLTF.

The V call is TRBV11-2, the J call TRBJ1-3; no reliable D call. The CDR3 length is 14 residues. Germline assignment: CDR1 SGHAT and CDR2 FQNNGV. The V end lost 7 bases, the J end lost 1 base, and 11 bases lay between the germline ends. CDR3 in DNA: TGTGCCAGCACCATCGGGAGGTCTGGAAACACCATATATTTT. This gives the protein CASTIGRSGNTIYF.

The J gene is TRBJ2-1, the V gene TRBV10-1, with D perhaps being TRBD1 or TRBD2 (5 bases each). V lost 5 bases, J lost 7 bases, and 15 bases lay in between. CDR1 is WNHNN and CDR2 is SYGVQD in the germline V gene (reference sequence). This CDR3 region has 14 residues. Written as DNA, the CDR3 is TGCGCCAGCAGTTCCGGGACCCTGCGGAATGAGCAGTTCTTC. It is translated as CASSSGTLRNEQFF.

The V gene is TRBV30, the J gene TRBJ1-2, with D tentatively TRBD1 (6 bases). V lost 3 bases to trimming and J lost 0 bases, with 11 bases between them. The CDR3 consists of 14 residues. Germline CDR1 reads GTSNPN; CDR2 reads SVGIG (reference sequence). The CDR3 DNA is TGTGCCTGGAGCGCAGGGGTCCCTAACTATGGCTACACCTTC. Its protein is CAWSAGVPNYGYTF.

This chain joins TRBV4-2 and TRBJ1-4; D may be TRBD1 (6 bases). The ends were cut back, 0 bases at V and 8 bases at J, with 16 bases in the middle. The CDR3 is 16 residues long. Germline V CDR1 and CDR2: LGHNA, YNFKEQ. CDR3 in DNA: TGTGCCAGCAGCCAAGATCCCCAGGGGCCACCGGAAAAACTGTTTTTT. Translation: CASSQDPQGPPEKLFF.